The 13 T cell receptor beta chains below were found in one sample sequenced in a study of cytomegalovirus exposure and HLA in healthy donors. Researchers ran the PCR with 60 Vbeta and 13 Jbeta primers. Using immunoSEQ multiplex PCR, the repertoire was profiled, and TCRdb retains in-frame clones only, with some absent. The table shows 150,000 to 200,000 clones, with about 80% occurring only once. Sequencing was done on a sample of PBMCs. Receptors were obtained from a woman aged 45 to 65 in good health and CMV-seronegative.

The rearrangement uses TRBV7-2 and TRBJ2-1; D is perhaps TRBD2 (5 bases). Between the trimmed V and J ends, which lost 5 bases and 4 bases, there was a span of 9 bases. The CDR3 has 13 residues. The V gene's germline CDR1 is SGHTA and CDR2 FQGNSA. DNA of the CDR3: TGTGCCAGCAGCCTCCAGCGGTACAATGAGCAGTTCTTC. This sequence encodes CASSLQRYNEQFF.

The V and J genes are TRBV12-2 and TRBJ2-7; the table gives TRBD1 as D, unverified against the DNA. TRBV12-2 is an annotated pseudogene. The CDR3 is 16 residues long. This CDR3 reads CASRRTQGKVITEQYF. CDR3 bases: TGTGCAAGTCGCCGGACACAGGGTAAGGTTATCACCGAGCAGTACTTC.

This clone appeared a few times. DNA of the CDR3: TGTGCCAGCAGTGCGAGCATGAACACTGAAGCTTTCTTT. Residues: CASSASMNTEAFF. V is TRBV2 and J is TRBJ1-1; D is undetermined. The CDR3 runs to 13 residues. Looked up from germline, CDR1 is SNHLY and CDR2 is FYNNEI. V shed 4 bases and J shed 0 bases, with 6 bases lying between them.

The rearrangement joins TRBV28 to TRBJ2-1, with 9 positions matching TRBD2. The CDR3 has 13 amino acids. V lost 10 bases to trimming and J lost 4 bases; unmatched junction nucleotides: 5. The V gene's germline CDR1 is MDHEN and CDR2 SYDVKM. The CDR3: CAIGTSKYNEQFF. CDR3 in DNA: TGTGCCATCGGGACTAGCAAATACAATGAGCAGTTCTTC.

The rearrangement links TRBV19 to TRBJ2-7; 12 bases line up with TRBD1. This CDR3 is built from 16 residues. J was trimmed by 4 bases and V by 4 bases; bases with no gene match: 8. Germline V gene sequence: CDR1 LNHDA, CDR2 SQIVND (reference sequence). CDR3: CASSSPGQGAKYEQYF. CDR3 in DNA: TGTGCCAGTAGTAGTCCGGGACAGGGGGCAAAATACGAGCAGTACTTC.

This sequence joins TRBV19 and TRBJ1-3; the D gene is possibly TRBD1 (5 bases). Trimming took 5 bases from V and 0 from J, leaving 11 bases between them. The CDR3 loop spans 15 amino acids. CDR1 is LNHDA, CDR2 SQIVND, per germline (reference sequence). CDR3 protein: CASSSRQISGNTIYF. The CDR3 region has the DNA TGTGCCAGTAGTTCTCGACAGATCTCTGGAAACACCATATATTTT.

This sequence joins TRBV29-1 and TRBJ2-7, with a possible D match to TRBD1 (6 bases). V dropped 6 bases and J dropped 7 bases, with 28 bases sitting between them. The germline CDR1 and CDR2 sequences are SQVTM and ANQGSEA. This CDR3 spans 16 amino acids. The CDR3 DNA reads as TGCAGCGTCGTAGGACCACAGGGCCACTCGCCAGGAGAGCAGTACTTC. It encodes CSVVGPQGHSPGEQYF.

J is TRBJ1-2 and V is TRBV9; D gene unclear. CDR3 length: 15 residues. Trimming removed 0 bases at V and 0 bases at J, with 9 bases between. Germline V gene lookup returns CDR1 SGDLS and CDR2 YYNGEE. In DNA, the CDR3 is TGTGCCAGCAGCGTAGATCCGGGTTCTAACTATGGCTACACCTTC. Its protein product is CASSVDPGSNYGYTF.

Concerning this clone: Its ends do not fully match the called genes, so a read error is possible. J is TRBJ2-3 and V is TRBV19; 7 nucleotides agree with TRBD1. The germline V gene has CDR1 LNHDA and CDR2 SQIVND (reference sequence). The length of the CDR3 is 13 residues. CDR3 residues: CAGSEGTVNTQYF. The CDR3 DNA reads as TGTGCCGGTAGTGAGGGGACAGTCAATACGCAGTATTTT. Drawing the rest from reference TRBV19 and TRBJ2-3, the complete variable domain is DGGITQSPKYLFRKEGQNVTLSCEQNLNHDAMYWYRQDPGQGLRLIYYSQIVNDFQKGDIAEGYSVSREKKESFPLTVTSAQKNPTAFYLCAGSEGTVNTQYFGPGTRLTVL.

As to this clone: The junction differs from germline at one of its ends, possibly a read error. The chain couples TRBV7-9 to TRBJ1-5, with D maybe TRBD1 (6 bases). Germline V CDR1 and CDR2: SEHNR, FQNEAQ (reference sequence). The CDR3 has 14 residues. The CDR3 reads CSSSLARGNQPQHF. CDR3 sequence (DNA): TGTTCCAGCAGCTTAGCGAGGGGGAATCAGCCCCAGCATTTT. The full variable domain, in which reference TRBV7-9 and TRBJ1-5 provide the parts outside the CDR3, is DTGVSQNPRHKITKRGQNVTFRCDPISEHNRLYWYRQTLGQGPEFLTYFQNEAQLEKSRLLSDRFSAERPKGSFSTLEIQRTEQGDSAMYLCSSSLARGNQPQHFGDGTRLSIL.

This rearrangement joins TRBV6-1 to TRBJ1-2, with 8 nucleotides matching TRBD1. Germline lookup yields CDR1 MNHNS and CDR2 SASEGT. The CDR3 sequence is 15 residues long. Losses at the gene ends were 4 bases for V and 4 bases for J; bases not matched to a gene: 8. CDR3 loop: CASSAGQGAGYGYTF. CDR3 nucleotide sequence: TGTGCCAGCAGTGCAGGTCAGGGGGCCGGCTATGGCTACACCTTC.

The gene calls are TRBV28 and TRBJ1-5; D is uncertain. The CDR3 is made up of 12 amino acids. The V gene's germline CDR1 is MDHEN and CDR2 SYDVKM. Trimming stripped 6 bases from V and 0 bases from J, with 3 bases between. CDR3: CASRYSNQPQHF. Written as DNA, the CDR3 is TGTGCCAGCAGGTATAGCAATCAGCCCCAGCATTTT.

V gene TRBV10-3 combines with J gene TRBJ2-5, with D possibly matching TRBD1 (5 bases). Per the germline V gene, CDR1 is ENHRY and CDR2 is SYGVKD. V lost 4 bases and J 4 bases, leaving 13 bases between the germline ends. This CDR3 is built from 14 residues. For the CDR3, the DNA is TGTGCCATCAGTGTAGGGGAAGGTGGAGAGACCCAGTACTTC. Translating gives CAISVGEGGETQYF.